A selection of T cell receptor beta chains follows, all from one sample in a study of T cell clusters in autoimmune cytopenias. TCRdb reprocessed the multiplex PCR reads, keeping one entry per CDR3 protein, no DNA. The table for this sample gives some 12,000 distinct CDR3 sequences. Sequencing used peripheral blood. Receptors were obtained from a human donor with an autoimmune cytopenia or autoimmune hepatitis (not recorded which). Both conserved end residues are part of each CDR3. Only part of the rows carry a size: once, few, many, or a class if the clone is expanded.

TRBJ1-1,-,TRBV5-5,CVSSLDPNTEAFF
TRBJ2-6,-,TRBV19,CASSIQGVGGPPLSGANVLTF
TRBJ2-4,-,TRBV19,CASKDTFKNIQYF
TRBJ1-1,-,TRBV19,CASSQIMNTEAFF
TRBJ1-4,-,TRBV19,CASRESATNEKLFF
TRBJ1-2,-,TRBV6-6,CASSVSTGTGGFGYTF
TRBJ2-6,-,TRBV2,CASSELGLGANVLTF
TRBJ1-2,-,TRBV18,CASSLRDTPGGDNYGYTF
TRBJ1-4,-,TRBV6-6,CASSYSFATNEKLFF
TRBJ1-5,medium-sized,TRBV29-1,CMQGARNQPQHF
TRBJ2-7,-,TRBV30,CAWSAGQLYEQYF
TRBJ2-2,-,TRBV6-5,CASRGNRANTGELFF
TRBJ2-3,-,TRBV7-6,CASSLVTGLRDTQYF
TRBJ1-5,-,TRBV19,CASNPIRSQPQHF
TRBJ2-3,medium-sized,TRBV19,CASTPRGGETDTQYF
TRBJ1-2,-,TRBV19,CASSPETPRYGYTF
TRBJ2-3,medium-sized,TRBV19,CASSIEAGPADTQYF
TRBJ2-1,medium-sized,TRBV29-1,CSALPVWPGHEQFF
TRBJ2-5,-,TRBV12-3/TRBV12-4,CASSFTGLQETQYF
TRBJ1-4,-,TRBV6-5,CASSYSSGNNEKLFF
TRBJ2-3,medium-sized,TRBV6-1,CASSEAGSRDGTDTQYF
TRBJ2-5,medium-sized,TRBV15,CATSKLGGGETQYF
TRBJ2-2,-,TRBV5-1,CASSLLAGETGELFF
TRBJ2-5,medium-sized,TRBV29-1,CSGRQGAQETQYF